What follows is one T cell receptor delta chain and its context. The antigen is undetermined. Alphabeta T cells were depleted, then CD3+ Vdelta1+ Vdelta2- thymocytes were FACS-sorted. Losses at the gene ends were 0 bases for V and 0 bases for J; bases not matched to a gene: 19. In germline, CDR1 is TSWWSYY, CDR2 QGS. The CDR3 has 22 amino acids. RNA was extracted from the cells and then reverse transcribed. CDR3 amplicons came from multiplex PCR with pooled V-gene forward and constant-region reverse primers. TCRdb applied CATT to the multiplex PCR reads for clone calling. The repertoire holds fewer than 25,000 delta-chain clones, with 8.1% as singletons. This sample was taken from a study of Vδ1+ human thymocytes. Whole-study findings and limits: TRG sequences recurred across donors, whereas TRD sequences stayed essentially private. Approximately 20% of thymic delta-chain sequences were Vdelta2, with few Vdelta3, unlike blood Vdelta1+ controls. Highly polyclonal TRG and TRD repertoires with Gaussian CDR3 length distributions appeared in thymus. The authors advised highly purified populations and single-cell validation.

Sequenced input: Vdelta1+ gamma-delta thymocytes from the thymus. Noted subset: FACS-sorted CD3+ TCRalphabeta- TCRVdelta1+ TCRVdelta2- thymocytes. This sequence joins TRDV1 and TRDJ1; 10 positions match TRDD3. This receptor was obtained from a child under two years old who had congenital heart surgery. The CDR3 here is CALGELRLPTYWGILYTDKLIF. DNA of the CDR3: TGTGCTCTTGGGGAACTCAGGCTTCCTACATACTGGGGGATTCTGTACACCGATAAACTCATCTTT.